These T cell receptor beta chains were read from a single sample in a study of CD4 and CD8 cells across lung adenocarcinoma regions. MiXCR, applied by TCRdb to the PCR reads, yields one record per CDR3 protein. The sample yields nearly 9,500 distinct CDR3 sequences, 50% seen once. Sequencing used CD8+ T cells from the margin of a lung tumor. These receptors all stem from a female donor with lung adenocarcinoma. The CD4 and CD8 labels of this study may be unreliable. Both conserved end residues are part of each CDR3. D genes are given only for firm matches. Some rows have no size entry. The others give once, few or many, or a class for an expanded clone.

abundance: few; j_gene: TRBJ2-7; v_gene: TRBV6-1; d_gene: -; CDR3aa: CASSEALVNEQYF; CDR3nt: TGTGCCAGCAGTGAAGCGCTTGTCAACGAGCAGTACTTC
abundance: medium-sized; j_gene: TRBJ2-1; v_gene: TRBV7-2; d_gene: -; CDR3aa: CASSFFDNEQFF; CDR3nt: TGTGCCAGCAGCTTTTTTGACAATGAGCAGTTCTTC
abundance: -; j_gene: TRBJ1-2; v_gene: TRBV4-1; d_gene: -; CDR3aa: CASSDGYYGYTF; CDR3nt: TGCGCCAGCAGCGACGGCTACTATGGCTACACCTTC
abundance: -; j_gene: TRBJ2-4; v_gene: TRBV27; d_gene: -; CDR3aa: CARRQRVGPKDTQYF; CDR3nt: TGTGCCCGCAGGCAGCGGGTAGGACCCAAAGACACGCAGTATTTC
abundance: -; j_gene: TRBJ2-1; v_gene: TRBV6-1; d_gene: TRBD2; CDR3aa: CASSEGEGRVRNNEQFF; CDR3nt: TGTGCCAGCAGTGAAGGGGAGGGCAGAGTTCGAAACAATGAGCAGTTCTTC
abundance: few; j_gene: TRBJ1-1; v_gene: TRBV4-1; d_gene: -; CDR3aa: CASSQQGWAFF; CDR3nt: TGCGCCAGCAGCCAACAGGGGTGGGCTTTCTTT
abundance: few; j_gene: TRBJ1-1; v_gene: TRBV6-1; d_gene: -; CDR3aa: CASDRGGAVNTEAFF; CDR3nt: TGTGCCAGCGACCGGGGGGGGGCGGTGAACACTGAAGCTTTCTTT
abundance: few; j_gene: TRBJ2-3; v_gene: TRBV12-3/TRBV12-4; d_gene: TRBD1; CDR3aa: CASSNPGTGFFSPDTQYF; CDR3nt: TGTGCCAGCAGCAACCCCGGGACAGGGTTTTTTAGCCCAGATACGCAGTATTTT
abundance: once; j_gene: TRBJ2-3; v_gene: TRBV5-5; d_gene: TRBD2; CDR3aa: CASSFRVAGTTDTQYF; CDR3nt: TGTGCCAGCAGCTTCAGGGTAGCGGGAACGACAGATACGCAGTATTTT
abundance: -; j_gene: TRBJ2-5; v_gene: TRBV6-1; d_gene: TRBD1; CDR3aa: CASSRTGGQETQYF; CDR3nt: TGTGCCAGCAGCCGGACAGGGGGACAAGAGACCCAGTACTTC
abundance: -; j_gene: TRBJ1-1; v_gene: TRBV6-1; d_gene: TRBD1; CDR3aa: CASRAGGQANTEAFF; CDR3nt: TGTGCCAGCAGGGCAGGGGGACAGGCGAACACTGAAGCTTTCTTT
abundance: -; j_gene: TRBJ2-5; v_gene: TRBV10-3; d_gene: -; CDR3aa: CAVAGGLLGETQYF; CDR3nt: TGTGCCGTCGCCGGGGGCCTCTTGGGAGAGACCCAGTACTTC
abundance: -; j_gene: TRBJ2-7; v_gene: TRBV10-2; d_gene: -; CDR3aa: CASSSRLWATDTQYF; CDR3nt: TGCGCCAGCAGTTCGAGGCTGTGGGCCACAGATACGCAGTACTTC
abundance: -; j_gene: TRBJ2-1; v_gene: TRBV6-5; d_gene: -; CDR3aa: CASSYSVQAAPNNEQFF; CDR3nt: TGTGCCAGCAGCTACTCGGTACAGGCTGCGCCAAACAATGAGCAGTTCTTC
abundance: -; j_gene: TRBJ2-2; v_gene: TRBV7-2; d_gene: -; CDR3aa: CASSFSSAGELFF; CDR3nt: TGTGCCAGCAGCTTTTCTAGCGCCGGGGAGCTGTTTTTT
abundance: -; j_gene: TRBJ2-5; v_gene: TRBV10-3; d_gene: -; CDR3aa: CATKVPGERNTQYF; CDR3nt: TGTGCCACCAAGGTCCCGGGAGAGCGAAACACCCAGTACTTC
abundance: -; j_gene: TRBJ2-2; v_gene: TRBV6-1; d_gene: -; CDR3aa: CASSSAAVNTEELFF; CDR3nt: TGTGCCAGCAGTAGCGCGGCTGTAAACACAGAGGAGCTGTTTTTT
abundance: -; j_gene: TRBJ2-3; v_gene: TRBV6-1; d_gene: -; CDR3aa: CAGQGSGSKDTQYF; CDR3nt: TGTGCGGGGCAGGGGAGCGGTAGCAAAGATACGCAGTATTTT
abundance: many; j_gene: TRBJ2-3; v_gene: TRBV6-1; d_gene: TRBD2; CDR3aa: CASFSGSTDTQYF; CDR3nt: TGTGCCTCCTTTAGCGGGAGTACAGATACGCAGTATTTT
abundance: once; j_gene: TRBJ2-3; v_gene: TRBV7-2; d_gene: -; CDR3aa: CVSGLQGVSTGTQFF; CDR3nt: TGTGTCAGCGGCCTCCAGGGTGTGAGCACAGGTACGCAGTTTTTT
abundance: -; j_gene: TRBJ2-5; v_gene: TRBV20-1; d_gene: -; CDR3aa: CSAIRTRLQETQYF; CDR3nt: TGCAGTGCCATTCGGACGCGCTTACAAGAGACCCAGTACTTC
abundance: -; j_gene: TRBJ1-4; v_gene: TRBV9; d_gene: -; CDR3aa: CASSARDGHEKLFF; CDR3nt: TGTGCCAGCAGCGCCCGGGACGGGCATGAAAAACTGTTTTTT
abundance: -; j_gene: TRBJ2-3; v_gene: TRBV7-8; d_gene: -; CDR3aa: CASSLTAADTQYF; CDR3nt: TGTGCCAGCAGTCTGACGGCGGCAGATACGCAGTATTTT
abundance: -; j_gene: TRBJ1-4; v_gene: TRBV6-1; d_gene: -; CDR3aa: CASSGLAATNEKLFF; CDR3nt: TGTGCCAGCAGTGGTTTGGCAGCAACTAATGAAAAACTGTTTTTT
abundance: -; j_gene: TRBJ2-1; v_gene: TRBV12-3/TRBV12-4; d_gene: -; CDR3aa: CASTFSLGSNEQFF; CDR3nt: TGTGCCAGCACTTTCTCCCTTGGATCCAATGAGCAGTTCTTC
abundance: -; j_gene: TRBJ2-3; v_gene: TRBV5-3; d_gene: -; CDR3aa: CARSDRARTDTQYF; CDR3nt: TGTGCCAGAAGCGATCGCGCACGCACAGATACGCAGTATTTT
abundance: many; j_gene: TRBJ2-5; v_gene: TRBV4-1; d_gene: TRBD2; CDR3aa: CASSHPGLAGGPDQETQYF; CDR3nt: TGCGCCAGCAGCCACCCGGGACTAGCGGGAGGGCCCGACCAAGAGACCCAGTACTTC
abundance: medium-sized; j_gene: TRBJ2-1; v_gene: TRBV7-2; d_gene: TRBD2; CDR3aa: CASSLAGGLAGYNEQFF; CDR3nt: TGTGCCAGCAGCTTAGCGGGGGGACTAGCGGGATACAATGAGCAGTTCTTC
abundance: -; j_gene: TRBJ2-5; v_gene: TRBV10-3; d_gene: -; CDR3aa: CATKVARDQEIQYF; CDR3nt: TGTGCCACCAAGGTCGCGCGTGACCAAGAGATCCAGTACTTC
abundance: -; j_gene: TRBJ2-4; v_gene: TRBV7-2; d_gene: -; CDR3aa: CASSLGAGNNIQYF; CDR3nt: TGTGCCAGCAGCTTAGGGGCGGGGAATAACATTCAGTACTTC
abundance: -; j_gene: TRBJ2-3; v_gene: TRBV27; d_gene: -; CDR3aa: CASSSLTETQYF; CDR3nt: TGTGCCAGCAGTTCCCTCACAGAGACGCAGTATTTC
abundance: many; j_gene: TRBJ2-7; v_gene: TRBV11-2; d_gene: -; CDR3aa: CASSFVDSSYEQYF; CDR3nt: TGTGCCAGCAGCTTTGTGGACAGCTCCTACGAGCAGTACTTC
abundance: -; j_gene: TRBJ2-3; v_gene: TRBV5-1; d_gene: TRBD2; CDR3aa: CASSPGTNFLTDTQYF; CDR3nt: TGCGCCAGCAGCCCGGGGACTAACTTTCTCACAGATACGCAGTATTTT
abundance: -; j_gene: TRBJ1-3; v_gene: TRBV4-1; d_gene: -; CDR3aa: CASSWNGNSGNTIYF; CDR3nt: TGCGCCAGCAGCTGGAACGGAAACTCTGGAAACACCATATATTTT
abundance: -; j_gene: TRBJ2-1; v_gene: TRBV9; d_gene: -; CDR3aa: CASSPRGGIQETQFF; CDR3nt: TGTGCCAGCAGCCCCCGAGGGGGGATCCAAGAGACCCAGTTCTTC
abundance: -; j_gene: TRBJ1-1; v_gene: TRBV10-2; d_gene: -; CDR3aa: CASSEWQGQNTEAFF; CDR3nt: TGCGCCAGCAGTGAGTGGCAGGGCCAGAACACTGAAGCTTTCTTT
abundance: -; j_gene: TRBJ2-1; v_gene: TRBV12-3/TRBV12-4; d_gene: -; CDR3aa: CASSLKSRKGNEQFF; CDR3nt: TGTGCCAGCAGTTTAAAATCGAGGAAAGGCAATGAGCAGTTCTTC
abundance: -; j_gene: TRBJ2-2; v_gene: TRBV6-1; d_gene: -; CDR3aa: CASSPEGAGELFF; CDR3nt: TGTGCCAGCAGCCCCGAGGGTGCCGGGGAGCTGTTTTTT
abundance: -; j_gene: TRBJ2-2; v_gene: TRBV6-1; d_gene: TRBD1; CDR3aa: CASSSEAVSTGEQFF; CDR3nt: TGTGCCAGCAGTAGCGAGGCTGTGAGCACAGGGGAGCAGTTTTTT
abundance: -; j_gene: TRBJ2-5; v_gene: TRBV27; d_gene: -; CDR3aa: CASGGRVQDTQYF; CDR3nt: TGTGCCAGCGGAGGCCGTGTCCAAGACACCCAGTACTTC
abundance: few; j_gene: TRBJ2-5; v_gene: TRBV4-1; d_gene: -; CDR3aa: CASSQESGRASRETQYF; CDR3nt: TGCGCCAGCAGCCAAGAATCAGGCCGAGCTAGCAGAGAGACCCAGTACTTC
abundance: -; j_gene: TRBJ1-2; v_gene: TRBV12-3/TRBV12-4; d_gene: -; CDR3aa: CASSYGGTNYGYTF; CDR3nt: TGTGCCAGCAGTTACGGGGGGACTAACTATGGCTACACCTTC
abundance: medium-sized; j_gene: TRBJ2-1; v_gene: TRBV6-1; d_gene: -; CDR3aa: CASSEIATGTVYNEQFF; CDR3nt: TGTGCCAGCAGTGAAATTGCGACCGGGACCGTATACAATGAGCAGTTCTTC
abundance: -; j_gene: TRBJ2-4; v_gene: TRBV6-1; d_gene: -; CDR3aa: CARNGAGHGEIQYF; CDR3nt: TGTGCCAGGAACGGGGCGGGACACGGAGAGATCCAGTACTTC
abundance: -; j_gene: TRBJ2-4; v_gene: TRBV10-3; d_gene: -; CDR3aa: CATKVPGHRDTQYF; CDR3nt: TGTGCCACCAAGGTCCCGGGACACCGAGACACTCAGTACTTC
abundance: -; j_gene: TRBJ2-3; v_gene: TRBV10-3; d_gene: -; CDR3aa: CAGIGGRDPETQYF; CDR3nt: TGTGCGGGGATCGGGGGCCGTGACCCAGAGACGCAGTATTTC
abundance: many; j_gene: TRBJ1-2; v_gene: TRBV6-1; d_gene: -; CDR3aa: CASSERGDFNYGYTF; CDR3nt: TGTGCCAGCAGTGAAAGGGGAGATTTTAACTATGGCTACACCTTC
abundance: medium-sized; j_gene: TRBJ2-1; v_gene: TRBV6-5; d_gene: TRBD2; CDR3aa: CASSYGLAGFNEQFF; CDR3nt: TGTGCCAGCAGTTATGGACTAGCGGGTTTCAATGAGCAGTTCTTC
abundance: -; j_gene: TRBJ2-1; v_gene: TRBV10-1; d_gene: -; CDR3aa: CASSEKEAQNSYNEQFF; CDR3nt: TGCGCCAGCAGTGAGAAGGAAGCTCAAAACTCCTACAATGAGCAGTTCTTC
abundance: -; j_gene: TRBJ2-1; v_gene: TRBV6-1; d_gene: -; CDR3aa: CASSAPGGNEQFF; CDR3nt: TGTGCCAGCAGTGCCCCCGGAGGGAATGAGCAGTTCTTC
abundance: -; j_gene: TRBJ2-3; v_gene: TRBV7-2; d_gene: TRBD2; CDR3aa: CASSLGLAGRDTQYF; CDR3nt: TGTGCCAGCAGCTTAGGACTAGCGGGGAGAGATACCCAGTATTTT
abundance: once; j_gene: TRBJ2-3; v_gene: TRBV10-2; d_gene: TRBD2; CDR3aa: CASSEPRTSGREETQYF; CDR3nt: TGCGCCAGCAGTGAGCCCCGGACTAGCGGGAGGGAAGAGACGCAGTATTTT
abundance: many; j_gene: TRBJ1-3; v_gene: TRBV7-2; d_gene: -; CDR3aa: CASRRLAGLGSLSGNTIYF; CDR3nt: TGTGCCAGCAGACGCCTGGCGGGGTTGGGAAGCCTCTCTGGAAACACCATATATTTT